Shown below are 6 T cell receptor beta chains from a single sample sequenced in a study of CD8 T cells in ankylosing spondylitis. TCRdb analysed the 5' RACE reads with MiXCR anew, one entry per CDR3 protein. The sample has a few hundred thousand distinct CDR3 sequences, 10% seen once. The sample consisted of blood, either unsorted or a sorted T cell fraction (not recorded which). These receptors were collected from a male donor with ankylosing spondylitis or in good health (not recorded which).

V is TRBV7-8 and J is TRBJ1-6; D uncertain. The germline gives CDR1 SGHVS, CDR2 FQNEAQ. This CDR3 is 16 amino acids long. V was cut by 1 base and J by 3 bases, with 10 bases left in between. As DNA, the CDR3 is TGTGCCAGCAGCTTAGTTCTTACAGACTATAATTCACCCCTCCACTTT. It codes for CASSLVLTDYNSPLHF.

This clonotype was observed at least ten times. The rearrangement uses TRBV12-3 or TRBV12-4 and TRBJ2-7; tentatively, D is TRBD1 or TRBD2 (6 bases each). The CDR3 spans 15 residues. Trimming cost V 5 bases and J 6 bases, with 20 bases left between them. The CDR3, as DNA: TGTGCCAGCAGTAACTGGGGGGTTGCAGGGGTCGAGCAGTACTTC. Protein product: CASSNWGVAGVEQYF.

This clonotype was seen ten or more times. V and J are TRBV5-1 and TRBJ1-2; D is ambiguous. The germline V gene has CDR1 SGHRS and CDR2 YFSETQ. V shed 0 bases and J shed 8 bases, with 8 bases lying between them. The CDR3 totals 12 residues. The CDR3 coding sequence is TGCGCCAGCAGCTTGGTAGGGCGCGGCTACACCTTC. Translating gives CASSLVGRGYTF.

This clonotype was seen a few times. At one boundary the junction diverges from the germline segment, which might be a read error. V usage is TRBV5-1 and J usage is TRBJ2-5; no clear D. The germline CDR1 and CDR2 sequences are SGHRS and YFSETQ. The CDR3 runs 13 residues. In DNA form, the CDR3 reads TGCGCCAGCAGCTTGGGTCCCCAAGCGACCCAGTACTTC. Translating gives CASSLGPQATQYF.

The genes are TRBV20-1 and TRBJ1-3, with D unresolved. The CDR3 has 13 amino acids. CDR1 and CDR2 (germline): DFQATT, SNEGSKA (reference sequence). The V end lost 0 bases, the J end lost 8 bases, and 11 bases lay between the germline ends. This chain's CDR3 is CSARDHKSDTIYF. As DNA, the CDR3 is TGCAGTGCTAGAGATCATAAAAGCGACACCATATATTTT.

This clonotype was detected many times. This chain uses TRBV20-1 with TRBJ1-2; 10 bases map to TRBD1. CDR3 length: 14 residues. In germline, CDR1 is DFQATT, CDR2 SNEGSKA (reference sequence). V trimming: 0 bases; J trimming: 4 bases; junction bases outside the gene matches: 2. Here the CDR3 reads CSARDRTGGYGYTF. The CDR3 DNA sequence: TGCAGTGCTAGAGACCGGACAGGGGGCTATGGCTACACCTTC.